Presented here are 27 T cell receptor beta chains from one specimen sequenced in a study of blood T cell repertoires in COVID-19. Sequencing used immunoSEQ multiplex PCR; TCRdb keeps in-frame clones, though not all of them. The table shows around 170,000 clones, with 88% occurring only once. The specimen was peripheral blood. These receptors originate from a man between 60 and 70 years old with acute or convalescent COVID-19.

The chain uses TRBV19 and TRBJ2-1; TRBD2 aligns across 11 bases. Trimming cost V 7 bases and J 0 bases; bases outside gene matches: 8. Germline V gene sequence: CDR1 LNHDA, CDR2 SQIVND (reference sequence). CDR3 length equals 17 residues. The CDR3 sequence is CASKRLAGGYSYNEQFF. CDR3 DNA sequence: TGTGCCAGTAAGAGGCTAGCGGGGGGCTACTCCTACAATGAGCAGTTCTTC.

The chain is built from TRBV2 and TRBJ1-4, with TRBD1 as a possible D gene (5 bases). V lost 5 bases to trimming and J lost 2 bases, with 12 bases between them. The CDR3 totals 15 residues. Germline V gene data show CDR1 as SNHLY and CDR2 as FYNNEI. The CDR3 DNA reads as TGTGCCAGCAGTCCCGAACGGGGGACTAATGAAAAACTGTTTTTT. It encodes CASSPERGTNEKLFF. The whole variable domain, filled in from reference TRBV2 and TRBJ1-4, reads EPEVTQTPSHQVTQMGQEVILRCVPISNHLYFYWYRQILGQKVEFLVSFYNNEISEKSEIFDDQFSVERPDGSNFTLKIRSTKLEDSAMYFCASSPERGTNEKLFFGSGTQLSVL.

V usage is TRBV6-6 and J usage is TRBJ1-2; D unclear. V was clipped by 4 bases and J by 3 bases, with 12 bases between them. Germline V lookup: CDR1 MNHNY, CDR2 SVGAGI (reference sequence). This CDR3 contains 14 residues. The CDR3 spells CASSSSGEDYGYTF. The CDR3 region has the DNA TGTGCCAGCAGTTCCTCTGGGGAGGACTATGGCTACACCTTC.

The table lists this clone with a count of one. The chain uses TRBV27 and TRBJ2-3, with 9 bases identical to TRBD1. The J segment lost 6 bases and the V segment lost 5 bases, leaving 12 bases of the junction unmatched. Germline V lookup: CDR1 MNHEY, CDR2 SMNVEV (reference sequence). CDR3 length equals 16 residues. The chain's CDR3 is CASSKPGQGLGDTQYF. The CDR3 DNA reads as TGTGCCAGCAGTAAACCGGGACAGGGTCTGGGGGATACGCAGTATTTT.

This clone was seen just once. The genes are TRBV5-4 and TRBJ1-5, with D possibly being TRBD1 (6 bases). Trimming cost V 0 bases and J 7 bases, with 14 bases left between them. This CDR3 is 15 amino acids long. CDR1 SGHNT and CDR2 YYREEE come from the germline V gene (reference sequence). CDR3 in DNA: TGTGCCAGCAGCTTGGATGGGGGCGCAGAACAGCCCCAGCATTTT. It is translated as CASSLDGGAEQPQHF.

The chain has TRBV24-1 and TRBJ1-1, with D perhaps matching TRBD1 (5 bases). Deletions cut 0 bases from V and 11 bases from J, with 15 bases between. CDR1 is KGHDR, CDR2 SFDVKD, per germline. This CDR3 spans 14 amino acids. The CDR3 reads CATSDLHGALGAFF. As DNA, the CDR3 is TGTGCCACCAGTGATTTGCATGGGGCCCTGGGGGCTTTCTTT.

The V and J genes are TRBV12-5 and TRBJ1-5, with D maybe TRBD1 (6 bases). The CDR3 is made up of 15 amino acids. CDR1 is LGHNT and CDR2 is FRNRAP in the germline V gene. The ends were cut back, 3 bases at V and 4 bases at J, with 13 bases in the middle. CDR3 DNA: TGTGCTAGTGGTTTTGGACAGAGATTAAATCAGCCCCAGCATTTT. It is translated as CASGFGQRLNQPQHF.

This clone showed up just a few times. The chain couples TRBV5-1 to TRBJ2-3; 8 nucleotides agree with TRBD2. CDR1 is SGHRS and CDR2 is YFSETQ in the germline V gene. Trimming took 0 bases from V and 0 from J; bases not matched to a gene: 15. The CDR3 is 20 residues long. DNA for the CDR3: TGCGCCAGCAGCTTGGCGGGCAGAGTAGCGGGGTTCAGGAGCACAGATACGCAGTATTTT. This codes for CASSLAGRVAGFRSTDTQYF.

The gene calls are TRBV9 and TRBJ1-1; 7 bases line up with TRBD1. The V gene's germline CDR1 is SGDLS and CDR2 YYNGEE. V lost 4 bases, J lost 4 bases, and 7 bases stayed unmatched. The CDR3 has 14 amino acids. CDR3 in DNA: TGTGCCAGCAGCTTCTCCCCAGGGGGCACTGAAGCTTTCTTT. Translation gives CASSFSPGGTEAFF.

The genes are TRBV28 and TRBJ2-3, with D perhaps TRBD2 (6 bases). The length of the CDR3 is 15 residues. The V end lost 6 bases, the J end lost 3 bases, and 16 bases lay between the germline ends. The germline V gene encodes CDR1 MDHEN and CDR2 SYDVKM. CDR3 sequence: CASSLSGVRTDTQYF. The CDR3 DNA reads TGTGCCAGCAGCCTATCGGGGGTTCGAACAGATACGCAGTATTTT.

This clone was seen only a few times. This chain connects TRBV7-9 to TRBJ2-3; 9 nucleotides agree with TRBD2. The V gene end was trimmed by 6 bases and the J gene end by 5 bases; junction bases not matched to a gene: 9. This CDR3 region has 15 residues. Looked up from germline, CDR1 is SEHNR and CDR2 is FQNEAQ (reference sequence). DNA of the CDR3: TGTGCCAGCAGGCATAAGCGGGAGGATAAAGATACGCAGTATTTT. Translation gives CASRHKREDKDTQYF.

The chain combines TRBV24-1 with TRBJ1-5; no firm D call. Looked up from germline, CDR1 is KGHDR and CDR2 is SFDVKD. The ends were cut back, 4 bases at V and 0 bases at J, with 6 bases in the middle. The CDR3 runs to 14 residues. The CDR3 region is CATSEQSSNQPQHF. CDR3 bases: TGTGCCACCAGTGAACAGAGTAGCAATCAGCCCCAGCATTTT.

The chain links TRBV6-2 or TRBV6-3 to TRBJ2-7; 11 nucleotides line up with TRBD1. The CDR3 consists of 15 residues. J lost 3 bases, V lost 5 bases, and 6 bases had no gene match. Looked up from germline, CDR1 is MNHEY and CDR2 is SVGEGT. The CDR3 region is CASSSPGQGVYEQYF. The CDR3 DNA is TGTGCCAGCAGTAGTCCGGGACAGGGGGTCTACGAGCAGTACTTC.

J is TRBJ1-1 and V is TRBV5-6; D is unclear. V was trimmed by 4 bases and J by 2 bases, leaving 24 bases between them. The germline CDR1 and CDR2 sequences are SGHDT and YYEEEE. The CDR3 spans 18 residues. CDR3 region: CASSPALLRQNFNTEAFF. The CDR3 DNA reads TGTGCCAGCAGCCCTGCCCTACTGAGACAAAATTTTAACACTGAAGCTTTCTTT. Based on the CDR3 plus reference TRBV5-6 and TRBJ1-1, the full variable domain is DAGVTQSPTHLIKTRGQQVTLRCSPKSGHDTVSWYQQALGQGPQFIFQYYEEEERQRGNFPDRFSGHQFPNYSSELNVNALLLGDSALYLCASSPALLRQNFNTEAFFGQGTRLTVV.

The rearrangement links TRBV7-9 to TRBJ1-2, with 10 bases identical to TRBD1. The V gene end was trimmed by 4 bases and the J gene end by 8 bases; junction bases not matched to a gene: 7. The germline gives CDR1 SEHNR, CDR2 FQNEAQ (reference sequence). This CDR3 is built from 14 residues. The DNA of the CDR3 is TGTGCCAGCAGCTCGGGACAGGGGATAGAGGGCTACACCTTC. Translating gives CASSSGQGIEGYTF.

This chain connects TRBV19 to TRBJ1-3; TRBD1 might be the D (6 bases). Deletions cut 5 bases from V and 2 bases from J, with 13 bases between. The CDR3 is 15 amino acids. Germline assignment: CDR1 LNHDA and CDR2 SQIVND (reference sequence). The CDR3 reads CASSGGQRTGNTIYF. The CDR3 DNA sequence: TGTGCCAGTAGTGGCGGACAGAGGACTGGAAACACCATATATTTT.

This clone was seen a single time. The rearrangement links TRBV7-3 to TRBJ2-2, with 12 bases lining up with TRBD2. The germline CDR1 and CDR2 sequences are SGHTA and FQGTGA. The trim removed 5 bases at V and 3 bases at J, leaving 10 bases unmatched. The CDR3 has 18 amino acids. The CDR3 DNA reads TGTGCCAGCAGCCCCAGACTAGCGGGGGTCCTCGACACCGGGGAGCTGTTTTTT. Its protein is CASSPRLAGVLDTGELFF.

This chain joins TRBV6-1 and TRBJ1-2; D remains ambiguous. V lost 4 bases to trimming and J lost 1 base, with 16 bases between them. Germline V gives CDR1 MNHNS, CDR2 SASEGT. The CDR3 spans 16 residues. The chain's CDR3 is CASSVKVEAVNYGYTF. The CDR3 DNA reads TGTGCCAGCAGTGTGAAGGTGGAGGCCGTTAACTATGGCTACACCTTC.

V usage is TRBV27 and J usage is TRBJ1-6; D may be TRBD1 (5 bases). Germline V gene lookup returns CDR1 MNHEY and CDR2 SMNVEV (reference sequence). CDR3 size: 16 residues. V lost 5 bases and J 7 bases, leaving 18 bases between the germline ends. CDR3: CASSPAGGGRNSPLHF. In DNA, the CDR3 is TGTGCCAGCAGTCCTGCGGGGGGGGGTCGGAATTCACCCCTCCACTTT.

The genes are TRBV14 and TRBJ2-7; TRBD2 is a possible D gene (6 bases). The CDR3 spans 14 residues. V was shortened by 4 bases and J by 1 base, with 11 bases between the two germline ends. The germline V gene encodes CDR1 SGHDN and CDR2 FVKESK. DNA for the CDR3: TGTGCCAGCAGCCTACGACTAGGATCCTACGAGCAGTACTTC. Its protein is CASSLRLGSYEQYF.

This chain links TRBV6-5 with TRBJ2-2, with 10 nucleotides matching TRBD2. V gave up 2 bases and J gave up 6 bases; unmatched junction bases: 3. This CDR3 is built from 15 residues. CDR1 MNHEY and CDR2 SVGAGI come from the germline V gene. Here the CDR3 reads CASSYSGRAAGELFF. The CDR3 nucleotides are TGTGCCAGCAGTTACAGCGGGAGGGCCGCCGGGGAGCTGTTTTTT.

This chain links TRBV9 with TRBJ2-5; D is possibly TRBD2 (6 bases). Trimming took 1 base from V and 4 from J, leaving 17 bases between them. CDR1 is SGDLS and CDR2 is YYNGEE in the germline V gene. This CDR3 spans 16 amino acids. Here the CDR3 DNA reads TGTGCCAGCAGCGTATCGGAGGGGACCCTAGGAGAGACCCAGTACTTC. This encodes CASSVSEGTLGETQYF.

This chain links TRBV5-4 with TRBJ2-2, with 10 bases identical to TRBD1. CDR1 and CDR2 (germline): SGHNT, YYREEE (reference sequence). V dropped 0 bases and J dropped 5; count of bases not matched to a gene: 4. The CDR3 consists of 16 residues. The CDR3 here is CASSLGTGGRTGELFF. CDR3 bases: TGTGCCAGCAGCTTGGGGACAGGGGGTCGGACCGGGGAGCTGTTTTTT.

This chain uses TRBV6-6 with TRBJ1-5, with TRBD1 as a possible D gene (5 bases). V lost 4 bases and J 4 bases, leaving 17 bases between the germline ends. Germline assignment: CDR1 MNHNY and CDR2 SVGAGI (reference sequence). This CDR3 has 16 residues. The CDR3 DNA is TGTGCCAGCAGTTCGGGGGGAAACCCTCCTAATCAGCCCCAGCATTTT. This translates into CASSSGGNPPNQPQHF.

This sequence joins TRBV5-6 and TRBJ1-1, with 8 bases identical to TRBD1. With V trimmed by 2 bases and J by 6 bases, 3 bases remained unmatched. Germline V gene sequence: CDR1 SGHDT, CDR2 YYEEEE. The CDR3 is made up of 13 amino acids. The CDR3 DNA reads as TGTGCCAGCAGCTTAAAGGACAGGGCTGAAGCTTTCTTT. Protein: CASSLKDRAEAFF.

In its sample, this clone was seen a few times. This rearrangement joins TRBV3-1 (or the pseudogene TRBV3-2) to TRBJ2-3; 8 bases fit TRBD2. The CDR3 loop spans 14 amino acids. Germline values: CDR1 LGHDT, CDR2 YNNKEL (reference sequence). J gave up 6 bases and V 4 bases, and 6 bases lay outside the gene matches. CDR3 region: CASSPFTGGDTQYF. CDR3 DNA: TGTGCCAGCAGCCCTTTCACGGGAGGGGATACGCAGTATTTT.

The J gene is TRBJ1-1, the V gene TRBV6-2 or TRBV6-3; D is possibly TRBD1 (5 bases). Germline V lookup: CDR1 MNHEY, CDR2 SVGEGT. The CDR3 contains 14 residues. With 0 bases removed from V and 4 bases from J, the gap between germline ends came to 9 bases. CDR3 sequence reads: CASSYSGVGTEAFF. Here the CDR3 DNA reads TGTGCCAGCAGTTACTCAGGGGTCGGCACTGAAGCTTTCTTT.